The present T cell receptor (beta chain) was sequenced within a study of cytomegalovirus exposure and HLA in healthy donors. Findings and caveats of the study: In a later analysis, specific HLA alleles were associated with 16,000 or so TCR beta sequences at a 0.05 false discovery rate. Under in vitro conditions, three CMV-associated chains were confirmed as specific for CMV antigens. An analysis done earlier found most TCR beta V segments productive about 87% or about 30% of the time.

It was with 60 Vbeta and 13 Jbeta primers that the PCR ran. Libraries were prepared by immunoSEQ multiplex PCR; TCRdb keeps only in-frame clonotypes and omits some of them. The listing contains 130,000 or so clones. Concerning this clone: Its antigen is currently unknown.

CDR3 length: 14 residues. The ends lost 4 bases at V and 5 bases at J; junction bases unmatched: 6. The germline gives CDR1 SGHRS, CDR2 YFSETQ. The sequence was obtained from a woman aged 40-49 years in good health and CMV-seronegative. Input material: PBMCs. The rearrangement links TRBV5-1 to TRBJ2-1; 7 bases agree with TRBD1. Here the CDR3 reads CASSLGQVNNEQFF. The CDR3 DNA reads TGCGCCAGCAGCCTTGGACAGGTAAACAATGAGCAGTTCTTC.